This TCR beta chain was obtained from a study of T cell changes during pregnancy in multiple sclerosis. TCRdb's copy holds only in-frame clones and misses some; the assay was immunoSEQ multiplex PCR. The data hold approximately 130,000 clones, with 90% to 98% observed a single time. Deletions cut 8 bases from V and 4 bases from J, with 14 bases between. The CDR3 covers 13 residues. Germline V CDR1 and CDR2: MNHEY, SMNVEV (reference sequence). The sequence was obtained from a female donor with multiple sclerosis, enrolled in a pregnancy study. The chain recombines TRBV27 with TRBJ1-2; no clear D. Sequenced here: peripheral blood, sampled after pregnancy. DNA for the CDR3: TGTGCCAGCGCTCCTCGGGATCTCTATGGCTACACCTTC. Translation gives CASAPRDLYGYTF.